A selection of T cell receptor beta chains follows, all from one sample in a study of resident and recirculating memory T cells in vitiligo. Using immunoSEQ multiplex PCR, the repertoire was profiled, and TCRdb retains in-frame clones only, with some absent. This table has 70,000 or so clones, just over 90% appearing once. The sample comprised blood. All receptors come from a male donor with vitiligo. Each CDR3 is given with its conserved first and last residue. D genes are given only for firm matches. A row's size may be missing; if present it is once, few, many or a size class.

>.|TRBJ1-3|.|TRBV29-1
TGCAGCGTTTCTTCCAGCTCTGGAAACACCATATATTTT
CSVSSSSGNTIYF
>.|TRBJ1-5|.|TRBV7-2
TGTGCCAGCAGCTTAGCCCACGCAGGGAACAATCAGCCCCAGCATTTT
CASSLAHAGNNQPQHF
>.|TRBJ1-2|.|TRBV27
TGTGCCAGCAGCCCCCCGGGGGGGGGTAAGGGCTACACCTTC
CASSPPGGGKGYTF
>.|TRBJ2-1|.|TRBV10-2
TGCGCCAGCAGTGAGTCTTGGACGGGGGAGCAGTTCTTC
CASSESWTGEQFF
>.|TRBJ1-1|.|TRBV7-2
TGTGCCAGCAGCCCTCTACCCGGTGAAGCTTTCTTT
CASSPLPGEAFF
>.|TRBJ1-1|once|TRBV6-4
TGTGCCAGCAGTGACTCGGGGGGGAACACTGAAGCTTTCTTT
CASSDSGGNTEAFF
>TRBD2|TRBJ2-3|.|TRBV11-2
TGTGCCAGCAGCGTCAAAGCGGGGGGGCCGACAGATACGCAGTATTTT
CASSVKAGGPTDTQYF
>.|TRBJ2-7|.|TRBV10-3
TGTGCCATCAGGAAGGGCGGGGCCTACGAGCAGTACTTC
CAIRKGGAYEQYF
>TRBD1|TRBJ1-1|.|TRBV19
TGTGCCAGTAGTATTCTGAGGGGACAGGAAGCTTTCTTT
CASSILRGQEAFF
>TRBD1|TRBJ1-5|.|TRBV5-8
TGTGCCAGCAGCTTGCTCGACAGGGATGATCAGCCCCAGCATTTT
CASSLLDRDDQPQHF
>.|TRBJ2-5|.|TRBV11-1
TGTGCCAGCAGCCGTCCTTCACAGGGTAGGCAGACCCAGTACTTC
CASSRPSQGRQTQYF
>.|TRBJ1-5|.|TRBV6-5
TGTGCCAGCAGCCCCCAGGGTGGCAATCAGCCCCAGCATTTT
CASSPQGGNQPQHF
>.|TRBJ1-2|.|TRBV10-2
TGCGCCAGCACCGAGGGTGATGGCTACACCTTC
CASTEGDGYTF
>.|TRBJ1-5|.|TRBV7-2
TGTGCCAGCAGCCAGCCTGGACTAAATCAGCCCCAGCATTTT
CASSQPGLNQPQHF
>.|TRBJ1-4|.|TRBV7-9
TGTGCCAGCACCCAGGGGCAGATTAATGAAAAACTGTTTTTT
CASTQGQINEKLFF
>.|TRBJ2-5|.|TRBV5-5
TGTGCCAGCAGCAGCGAGCAGGGTGGAAAGACCCAGTACTTC
CASSSEQGGKTQYF
>TRBD1|TRBJ2-2|.|TRBV4-1
TGCGCCAGCAGCCGAACCGGGACAGGGGGCTTGGAGCTGTTTTTT
CASSRTGTGGLELFF
>.|TRBJ2-2|few|TRBV12-5
TGTGCTAGTGGCTCGCACGCGGACAGGAACACCGGGGAGCTGTTTTTT
CASGSHADRNTGELFF
>.|TRBJ2-7|.|TRBV28
TGTGCCATCCTAGACAGGAACTCCTACGAGCAGTACTTC
CAILDRNSYEQYF
>TRBD2|TRBJ2-3|.|TRBV7-3
TGTGCCAGCAGCTTAGCGGGGGGCAACACAGATACGCAGTATTTT
CASSLAGGNTDTQYF
>TRBD1|TRBJ1-1|.|TRBV7-3
TGTGCCAGCAGCTCAAAACAGGGGGTAAACACTGAAGCTTTCTTT
CASSSKQGVNTEAFF
>.|TRBJ2-3|.|TRBV4-1
TGCGCCAGCAGCCAAGTGAGCTGGGGGCGAGATACGCAGTATTTT
CASSQVSWGRDTQYF
>TRBD1|TRBJ2-7|.|TRBV6-6
TGTGCCAGCAGTTACGACAGGGATCGTAGTTACGAGCAGTACTTC
CASSYDRDRSYEQYF
>.|TRBJ1-1|.|TRBV11-1
TGTGCCAGCAGTTTAGGACAGCGGAACACTGAAGCTTTCTTT
CASSLGQRNTEAFF
>.|TRBJ1-5|once|TRBV4-3
TGCGCCAGCAGCCAAGGGGCAGGGTACAATCAGCCCCAGCATTTT
CASSQGAGYNQPQHF
>.|TRBJ1-6|.|TRBV7-9
TGTGCCAGCAGCTTAACGGGTACCAATTCCTATAATTCACCCCTCCACTTT
CASSLTGTNSYNSPLHF
>.|TRBJ1-1|.|TRBV28
TGTGCCAGCAGATATCTCGAGGAATCCGCTGACACTGAAGCTTTCTTT
CASRYLEESADTEAFF
>TRBD1|TRBJ1-5|.|TRBV27
TGTGCCAGCAGTTTATCGAGGACAGGGCATCAGCCCCAGCATTTT
CASSLSRTGHQPQHF
>TRBD2|TRBJ2-3|.|TRBV6-4
TGTGCCAGCAGTGAACGAATTAGCGGGGGGGCAGATACGCAGTATTTT
CASSERISGGADTQYF
>.|TRBJ2-1|.|TRBV28
TGTGCCAGCAGTTTAGTGGGGAGCTCCTACAATGAGCAGTTCTTC
CASSLVGSSYNEQFF
>TRBD1|TRBJ1-2|.|TRBV11-2
TGTGCCAGCAGCTCCCTAACGGACAGGCCTGGCTACACCTTC
CASSSLTDRPGYTF
>.|TRBJ2-2|.|TRBV25-1
TGTGCCAGCAGTGAGGAGATGGGTCGCCAGGGGAACACCGGGGAGCTGTTTTTT
CASSEEMGRQGNTGELFF
>.|TRBJ2-7|.|TRBV30
TGTGCCTGGAGTGTCAGGGCCCACGAGCAGTACTTC
CAWSVRAHEQYF
>.|TRBJ2-5|once|TRBV4-1
TGCGCCAGCAGCCAAGGGAGGAGAGCCCAAGAGACCCAGTACTTC
CASSQGRRAQETQYF
>.|TRBJ1-1|once|TRBV19
TGTGCCAGTACCCACAGGGTGGACAACACTGAAGCTTTCTTT
CASTHRVDNTEAFF
>TRBD1|TRBJ1-4|.|TRBV7-9
TGTGCCAGCAGCTTTGTGACAGGGAGAGAAAAACTGTTTTTT
CASSFVTGREKLFF
>TRBD2|TRBJ2-1|.|TRBV7-2
TGTGCCAGCAGCTTAACTAGCGCGGATTACAATGAGCAGTTCTTC
CASSLTSADYNEQFF
>TRBD1|TRBJ1-1|.|TRBV27
TGTGCCAGCAGTCCGACGACAGGGGTGAACACTGAAGCTTTCTTT
CASSPTTGVNTEAFF
>.|TRBJ1-1|.|TRBV7-9
TGTGCCAGCAGCTCTGAGGTTTCCACTGAAGCTTTCTTT
CASSSEVSTEAFF
>TRBD2|TRBJ2-7|.|TRBV28
TGTGCCAGCAGTAAGATGGCGGGAGGCTACTACGAGCAGTACTTC
CASSKMAGGYYEQYF
>TRBD1|TRBJ1-2|once|TRBV12-5
TGTGCTAGTGGTTTGGACTACGACAGGGAAGATGGCTACACCTTC
CASGLDYDREDGYTF
>TRBD1|TRBJ1-4|.|TRBV7-2
TGTGCCAGGAAACAGGGGGTAACATACCCAACTAATGAAAAACTGTTTTTT
CARKQGVTYPTNEKLFF
>TRBD1|TRBJ2-7|.|TRBV6-6
TGTGCCAGCAGTTACTCTGGACAGGTCAACTCCTACGAGCAGTACTTC
CASSYSGQVNSYEQYF
>TRBD2|TRBJ2-5|.|TRBV4-3
TGCGCCAGCAGCCAAGACCTAGCGGGGGGGCCGGAGACCCAGTACTTC
CASSQDLAGGPETQYF
>.|TRBJ2-1|.|TRBV15
TGTGCCACCAGCAGAGATACCTCGGCGGGGAACAATGAGCAGTTCTTC
CATSRDTSAGNNEQFF
>.|TRBJ2-2|.|TRBV2
TGTGCCAGCACGGACAGTAACACCGGGGAGCTGTTTTTT
CASTDSNTGELFF
>.|TRBJ1-3|.|TRBV2
TGTGCCAGCAGTGAAGGTACAAAAGCTGGAAACACCATATATTTT
CASSEGTKAGNTIYF
>TRBD1|TRBJ1-1|.|TRBV7-3
TGTGCCAGCAGCTTAACAGGGGGCTTAATGAACACTGAAGCTTTCTTT
CASSLTGGLMNTEAFF
>.|TRBJ1-2|.|TRBV30
TGTGCCTGGAGTGGACAGCCTAACTATGGCTACACCTTC
CAWSGQPNYGYTF